This entry lists 6 T cell receptor beta chains sequenced from one sample in a study of blood T cell repertoires in COVID-19. Only in-frame clones appear in the TCRdb table, and some are missing; sequencing was by immunoSEQ multiplex PCR. The data show about 51,000 clones, roughly 87% seen once. Sequencing was performed on peripheral blood. These receptors were taken from a man in his fifties or sixties with active COVID-19.

The chain is built from TRBV12-3 or TRBV12-4 and TRBJ2-1; TRBD1 is a possible D gene (5 bases). Trimming cost V 9 bases and J 8 bases, with 17 bases left between them. The CDR3 sequence is 13 residues long. The CDR3 region is CASHGAGIHEQFF. The DNA for the CDR3 is TGTGCCAGTCACGGCGCAGGGATACATGAGCAGTTCTTC.

This rearrangement joins TRBV18 to TRBJ2-7, with 8 bases that match TRBD2. CDR3 size: 13 residues. The V gene's germline CDR1 is KGHSH and CDR2 LQKENI. V lost 0 bases and J lost 8; bases outside the gene matches: 3. CDR3 coding DNA: TGTGCCAGCTCACCACCGGGACTAGGTCAGCAGTACTTC. Encoded protein: CASSPPGLGQQYF.

The V gene is TRBV7-9, the J gene TRBJ2-7; 8 bases agree with TRBD2. V shed 3 bases, J shed 3 bases, and the junction held 10 bases outside the gene matches. CDR1 SEHNR and CDR2 FQNEAQ come from the germline V gene (reference sequence). CDR3 length: 16 amino acids. This CDR3 reads CASSFPLAGGDYEQYF. CDR3 nucleotide sequence: TGTGCCAGCAGCTTCCCTCTTGCGGGAGGCGACTACGAGCAGTACTTC.

The chain joins TRBV18 to TRBJ1-2; TRBD1 is a possible D gene (6 bases). CDR3 length equals 15 residues. V lost 4 bases and J 1 base, leaving 13 bases between the germline ends. Germline-derived CDR1 and CDR2 are KGHSH and LQKENI. For the CDR3, the DNA is TGTGCCAGCTCACTACAGGGTCTACTTAACTATGGCTACACCTTC. Translating gives CASSLQGLLNYGYTF.

This sequence joins TRBV18 and TRBJ1-2, with D maybe TRBD1 (5 bases). Germline V gene lookup returns CDR1 KGHSH and CDR2 LQKENI. This CDR3 contains 12 residues. V was trimmed by 2 bases and J by 6 bases, leaving 7 bases between them. CDR3 bases: TGTGCCAGCTCACCAGGGGGGAATGGCTACACCTTC. Translated: CASSPGGNGYTF.

The sample holds one count of this clone. This chain links TRBV6-6 with TRBJ2-7; D call uncertain. CDR3 size: 12 residues. The germline V gene encodes CDR1 MNHNY and CDR2 SVGAGI (reference sequence). V gave up 6 bases and J gave up 3 bases, with 9 bases separating them. The CDR3 reads CASRDEDYEQYF. CDR3 nucleotide sequence: TGTGCCAGCAGGGATGAGGACTACGAGCAGTACTTC.